What follows is one TCR beta chain and its context. Its cognate antigen is unknown. The data stem from a study of T cell responses to AZD1222 COVID-19 vaccine. Study-wide points: It should be noted that donors were predominantly white British and more often female, and clonal diversity was possibly underestimated. Spike-specific TCR breadth and depth both grew after two AZD1222 doses.

The CDR3 spans 17 residues. Trimming stripped 1 base from V and 7 bases from J, with 20 bases between. Germline values: CDR1 SGHVS, CDR2 FQNEAQ. Using immunoSEQ multiplex PCR, the repertoire was profiled, and TCRdb retains in-frame clones only, with some absent. Of around 160,000 clones in the sample, more than 75% were seen once. The sequenced sample was peripheral blood, obtained on day 0 of MenACWY control vaccination. The rearrangement uses TRBV7-8 and TRBJ1-5, with D possibly being TRBD1 (6 bases). The clonotype was recovered from an adult in good health. CDR3 in DNA: TGTGCCAGCAGCTTAGAGTATACAGGGCCATTGCAACAGCCCCAGCATTTT. Its protein product is CASSLEYTGPLQQPQHF.